This T cell receptor (beta chain) was retrieved from a study of blood T cell repertoires in COVID-19. For the study at large: Cohort 3 recovered donors had two negative PCRs, clearance, or symptom resolution. From T cells, B-cell-depleted T cells, or PBMCs came the material, which was cDNA or gDNA.

Trimming cost V 0 bases and J 5 bases, with 13 bases left between them. This CDR3 spans 14 amino acids. CDR1 is GTSNPN and CDR2 is SVGIG in the germline V gene (reference sequence). In the original workflow: The authors estimated nucleated cell counts from reference gene primer amplification. The protocol was immunoSEQ multiplex PCR, while the TCRdb copy is restricted to in-frame clones and leaves out a portion. V and J calls plus clone size are reproduced from that table; the DNA served to infer D and trimming. This sample carries approximately 150,000 clones, around 82% of them seen once, and the ten largest clones take around 3.9%. Cohorts were assigned according to the clinical history that participants reported.

Sequences were obtained from PBMCs or T cells enriched from blood (not recorded which). The chain combines TRBV30 with TRBJ1-2; D remains ambiguous. The clonotype comes from a man aged 50 to 60 in a cohort exposed to, infected with or recovered from COVID-19 (not recorded which). The CDR3 spells CAWSVRTRGYGYTF. The CDR3 region has the DNA TGTGCCTGGAGTGTACGTACCCGCGGATATGGCTACACCTTC. Complete variable domain (other parts from reference TRBV30 and TRBJ1-2): SQTIHQWPATLVQPVGSPLSLECTVEGTSNPNLYWYRQAAGRGLQLLFYSVGIGQISSEVPQNLSASRPQDRQFILSSKKLLLSDSGFYLCAWSVRTRGYGYTFGSGTRLTVV.